The 23 T cell receptor beta chains given below trace back to one sample, sequenced in a study of beta chain features in type 1 diabetes (dated by TCRdb to the late 2010s). Library preparation used the immunoSEQ multiplex PCR assay. The entire isolated RNA was reverse transcribed using the High Capacity cDNA Reverse Transcription Kit, and thus expressed TCRB transcripts were sequenced. What TCRdb holds here is the immuneACCESS table cut down to in-frame rearrangements. Part of the clones is not present; checked against another copy, under half of the missing clones reflect an unresolved V gene, and the others are unexplained. The sample table shows 160,000 or so clones, and 11% are seen once. Approximately 2% of the sample belongs to the ten largest clones. The sequenced sample consisted of central memory CD4+ T cells from blood. The receptor source for this set is a man between 18 and 35 years old in good health.

This clone turned up a few times. Additional DNA sequences in this sample encode the identical CDR3. The chain has TRBV7-2 and TRBJ1-1, with D hard to call. Between the trimmed V and J ends, which lost 1 base and 1 base, there was a span of 7 bases. The CDR3 spans 14 residues. The germline V gene encodes CDR1 SGHTA and CDR2 FQGNSA. CDR3 in amino acids: CASSLDRGNTEAFF. The CDR3 DNA reads TGTGCCAGCAGCTTAGACCGGGGGAACACTGAAGCTTTCTTT.

This chain links TRBV14 with TRBJ1-6; no clear D. Trimming took 1 base from V and 6 from J, leaving 10 bases between them. This CDR3 spans 15 amino acids. Germline values: CDR1 SGHDN, CDR2 FVKESK. CDR3 in amino acids: CASSQGQQSNSPLHF. In DNA, the CDR3 is TGTGCCAGCAGCCAAGGGCAGCAAAGTAATTCACCCCTCCACTTT.

This clone occurred a few times. The chain uses TRBV5-4 and TRBJ2-5; perhaps TRBD1 as D (6 bases). The CDR3 is 13 amino acids. In germline, CDR1 is SGHNT, CDR2 YYREEE (reference sequence). Trimming left V 2 bases short and J 10 bases short, with 15 bases between. CDR3 protein: CASSFGQPRDQYF. CDR3 bases: TGTGCCAGCAGCTTTGGACAGCCGAGGGACCAGTACTTC.

V is TRBV30 and J is TRBJ1-4; D uncertain. CDR1 and CDR2 from the germline V gene are GTSNPN and SVGIG (reference sequence). The ends were cut back, 2 bases at V and 3 bases at J, with 4 bases in the middle. The CDR3 sequence is 12 residues long. Here the CDR3 reads CAWSIPNEKLFF. The CDR3 bases are TGTGCCTGGAGTATCCCTAATGAAAAACTGTTTTTT.

V and J are TRBV16 and TRBJ1-5; D is possibly TRBD1 (5 bases). The CDR3 contains 14 residues. Germline V gene lookup returns CDR1 KGHSY and CDR2 FQNENV. The ends were cut back, 0 bases at V and 4 bases at J, with 7 bases in the middle. CDR3 in DNA: TGTGCCAGCAGCCAATCGGGGACGAATCAGCCCCAGCATTTT. This codes for CASSQSGTNQPQHF.

V usage is TRBV29-1 and J usage is TRBJ1-1, with D maybe TRBD1 (5 bases). The CDR3 is made up of 11 amino acids. V dropped 7 bases and J dropped 6 bases, with 12 bases sitting between them. Germline CDR1 reads SQVTM; CDR2 reads ANQGSEA. The CDR3 bases are TGCAGCGCTTCCAGGGACGCTGAAGCTTTCTTT. Its translation is CSASRDAEAFF.

This clone was counted a few times. J is TRBJ2-3 and V is TRBV10-3; D ambiguous. Germline V lookup: CDR1 ENHRY, CDR2 SYGVKD. The length of the CDR3 is 11 residues. Trimming stripped 6 bases from V and 3 bases from J, with 4 bases between. The CDR3 nucleotides are TGTGCCATCAGCCGTACAGATACGCAGTATTTT. As protein: CAISRTDTQYF.

The V gene is TRBV18, the J gene TRBJ2-1; 7 bases match TRBD1. CDR3 length: 17 residues. V was pared by 6 bases and J by 0 bases, with 11 bases of the junction left unmatched. The germline V gene encodes CDR1 KGHSH and CDR2 LQKENI. The CDR3 DNA reads as TGTGCCAGCTCCCTGAAGGACAGGACCAGCTCCTACAATGAGCAGTTCTTC. It codes for CASSLKDRTSSYNEQFF.

V is TRBV7-9 and J is TRBJ1-3, with D possibly matching TRBD1 (5 bases). Trimming removed 7 bases at V and 0 bases at J, with 16 bases between. This CDR3 is built from 16 residues. The germline gives CDR1 SEHNR, CDR2 FQNEAQ (reference sequence). CDR3 in DNA: TGTGCCAGCACTGGACACAGATCTTTCTCTGGAAACACCATATATTTT. Its protein product is CASTGHRSFSGNTIYF.

This clone was seen more than once but under ten times. The rearrangement joins TRBV6-1 to TRBJ2-4; no reliable D call. CDR3 length: 14 residues. Germline lookup yields CDR1 MNHNS and CDR2 SASEGT. V dropped 5 bases and J dropped 1 base, with 9 bases sitting between them. The CDR3 is CASSPRVAKNIQYF. In DNA, the CDR3 is TGTGCCAGCAGTCCCCGAGTGGCCAAAAACATTCAGTACTTC.

Only a few counts were recorded for this clone. The chain joins TRBV7-2 to TRBJ2-4, with a tentative D call TRBD2 (6 bases). Germline V CDR1 and CDR2: SGHTA, FQGNSA. Trimming shortened V by 0 bases and J by 6 bases, and 6 bases separated the two germline ends. The CDR3 consists of 13 residues. The CDR3 DNA follows: TGTGCCAGCAGCTTAGCGGAGGGAAACATTCAGTACTTC. It encodes CASSLAEGNIQYF.

The V gene is TRBV6-5, the J gene TRBJ2-6, with D hard to call. Between the trimmed V and J ends, which lost 2 bases and 0 bases, there was a span of 5 bases. The CDR3 runs 15 residues. Germline V gene lookup returns CDR1 MNHEY and CDR2 SVGAGI. The CDR3 sequence is CASSYGFSGANVLTF. The CDR3 DNA follows: TGTGCCAGCAGTTACGGTTTCTCTGGGGCCAACGTCCTGACTTTC.

The table lists this clone with a few counts. This chain connects TRBV4-3 to TRBJ1-1, with a tentative D call TRBD1 (6 bases). Trimming shortened V by 0 bases and J by 5 bases, and 13 bases separated the two germline ends. This CDR3 has 15 residues. The germline V gene has CDR1 LGHNA and CDR2 YSLEER. The chain's CDR3 is CASSQDPMGATEAFF. In DNA, the CDR3 is TGCGCCAGCAGCCAAGATCCGATGGGGGCTACTGAAGCTTTCTTT.

This clone was recorded at least ten times. V is TRBV11-1 and J is TRBJ2-1; D possibly corresponds to TRBD1 (6 bases). This CDR3 is 14 amino acids long. Trimming took off 2 bases at V and 6 bases at J, with 11 bases between the two ends. Germline V gene sequence: CDR1 SGHAT, CDR2 FQDESV (reference sequence). For the CDR3, the DNA is TGTGCCAGCAGCTTACACAGGGCAACCAATGAGCAGTTCTTC. The encoded protein is CASSLHRATNEQFF.

This chain connects TRBV7-6 to TRBJ2-3; 8 nucleotides agree with TRBD2. With V trimmed by 2 bases and J by 5 bases, 9 bases remained unmatched. Germline values: CDR1 SGHVS, CDR2 FNYEAQ. The CDR3 has 16 residues. The CDR3 region has the DNA TGTGCCAGCAGCTTAAATGCCGGGGGGGCCGGAGATACGCAGTATTTT. It is translated as CASSLNAGGAGDTQYF.

This sequence joins TRBV29-1 and TRBJ2-2; 12 bases are a match to TRBD2. V shed 6 bases and J 1 base; nucleotides not matched to a gene: 12. CDR3 size: 18 residues. CDR1 and CDR2 (germline): SQVTM, ANQGSEA. The CDR3 DNA reads TGCAGCGTCGGTGGACTAGCGGGGCAAGGACAGAACACCGGGGAGCTGTTTTTT. This gives the protein CSVGGLAGQGQNTGELFF.

The chain links TRBV4-2 to TRBJ2-2; TRBD1 or TRBD2 may be the D gene (6 bases each). This CDR3 contains 16 residues. In germline, CDR1 is LGHNA, CDR2 YNFKEQ. V was shortened by 2 bases and J by 7 bases, with 17 bases between the two germline ends. Here the CDR3 DNA reads TGTGCCAGCAGCCAACGGATACAGGGAGGAAGCGGGGAGCTGTTTTTT. It encodes CASSQRIQGGSGELFF.

This chain uses TRBV9 with TRBJ1-1, with TRBD1 matching 9 bases. The CDR3 covers 17 residues. J was trimmed by 4 bases and V by 4 bases; bases with no gene match: 14. Looked up from germline, CDR1 is SGDLS and CDR2 is YYNGEE. For the CDR3, the DNA is TGTGCCAGCAGCCTGGGTACACAGGGGGCCGATTTCACTGAAGCTTTCTTT. This gives the protein CASSLGTQGADFTEAFF.

The chain employs TRBV9 and TRBJ2-3; D might be TRBD2 (5 bases). Trimming cost V 7 bases and J 0 bases, with 15 bases left between them. The CDR3 extends over 15 amino acids. CDR1 and CDR2 from the germline V gene are SGDLS and YYNGEE. CDR3 DNA sequence: TGTGCCAGCTGCAAGACGGAGCGGAGCACAGATACGCAGTATTTT. This gives the protein CASCKTERSTDTQYF.

This clone was observed many times. The chain recombines TRBV15 with TRBJ2-3; 7 bases agree with TRBD1. V shed 0 bases and J 6 bases; nucleotides not matched to a gene: 9. The V gene's germline CDR1 is LNHNV and CDR2 YYDKDF (reference sequence). The CDR3 runs to 16 residues. This CDR3 is CATSRDATGSGDTQYF. The CDR3 coding sequence is TGTGCCACCAGCAGAGACGCGACAGGGTCGGGGGATACGCAGTATTTT.

This clone was counted only a few times. The chain employs TRBV28 and TRBJ2-1; D ambiguous. Germline CDR1 and CDR2: MDHEN and SYDVKM. The CDR3 sequence is 12 residues long. Trimming shortened V by 6 bases and J by 8 bases, and 11 bases separated the two germline ends. CDR3 sequence reads: CASRHGPHEQFF. CDR3 nucleotide sequence: TGTGCCAGCAGACATGGCCCTCATGAGCAGTTCTTC. The complete variable domain, with remaining parts taken from reference TRBV28 and TRBJ2-1, reads DVKVTQSSRYLVKRTGEKVFLECVQDMDHENMFWYRQDPGLGLRLIYFSYDVKMKEKGDIPEGYSVSREKKERFSLILESASTNQTSMYLCASRHGPHEQFFGPGTRLTVL.

This clone was recorded once. This may be a read error, as it is one base from a much larger clone. J is TRBJ2-7 and V is TRBV29-1, with a possible D match to TRBD1 (6 bases). The CDR3 consists of 13 residues. V shed 7 bases and J shed 6 bases, with 19 bases lying between them. Germline CDR1 is SQVTM and CDR2 is ANQGSEA. The CDR3 nucleotides read TGCAGCGGTGTTGTGGACAGAGCCTCCGAGCAGTACTTC. The encoded protein is CSGVVDRASEQYF.

A single count supports this clone. The chain recombines TRBV19 with TRBJ2-7, with 7 bases identical to TRBD1. J gave up 0 bases and V 5 bases, and 4 bases lay outside the gene matches. The germline V gene encodes CDR1 LNHDA and CDR2 SQIVND (reference sequence). The CDR3 length is 14 residues. CDR3 amino acids: CASSDRAYSYEQYF. The CDR3 DNA reads TGTGCCAGTAGTGACAGGGCATACTCCTACGAGCAGTACTTC.